This is a list of T cell receptor beta chains from one sample in a study of blood T cell repertoires in COVID-19. Here immunoSEQ multiplex PCR was the method, and the copy in TCRdb shows in-frame clones only, minus some. The sample has about 90,000 clones; around 90% are singletons. The specimen sequenced was peripheral blood. All receptors derive from a male donor with acute or convalescent COVID-19. The CDR3 runs from the conserved cysteine through the conserved F or W. Part of the rows lack a size; the others show once, few, many or a class for expanded clones.

clone size	V gene	J gene	CDR3 protein
few	TRBV5-1	TRBJ2-7	CASSSGQVIYEQYF
NA	TRBV19	TRBJ1-1	CASSISGDTEAFF
NA	TRBV7-3	TRBJ2-5	CASSLTGAAQETQYF
NA	TRBV6-1	TRBJ2-5	CASSALAGALPQTQYF
NA	TRBV27	TRBJ2-1	CASTTSSYNEQFF
NA	TRBV5-1	TRBJ2-1	CASSATGTSGYEQFF
NA	TRBV19	TRBJ2-7	CVNYEQYF
NA	TRBV20-1	TRBJ1-4	CSASKSIMNQLFF
NA	TRBV29-1	TRBJ2-7	CSVEERGLGEQYF
NA	TRBV3-1/TRBV3-2	TRBJ2-3	CASSPGDRASGAPSTDTQYF
NA	TRBV20-1	TRBJ1-1	CSASTGQGLEAFF
NA	TRBV5-1	TRBJ1-1	CASSARGRDTEAFF
NA	TRBV6-5	TRBJ1-5	CASKRQPYSNQPQHF
NA	TRBV28	TRBJ1-1	CASSASLNTEAFF
NA	TRBV30	TRBJ1-1	CAWSEQLNTEAFF
NA	TRBV12-3/TRBV12-4	TRBJ1-1	CASSQTGETEAFF
NA	TRBV12-3/TRBV12-4	TRBJ1-3	CASSPLLRGTIYF
NA	TRBV6-4	TRBJ1-4	CASSERGKGEKLFF
NA	TRBV10-3	TRBJ2-7	CAISEGTNSYEQYF
once	TRBV3-1/TRBV3-2	TRBJ1-6	CASSRWDSSNSPLHF
NA	TRBV9	TRBJ1-3	CASTKTDSGNTIYF
NA	TRBV29-1	TRBJ2-7	CSVVDSSYEQYF
NA	TRBV18	TRBJ1-1	CASSPPSQGVYTEAFF
NA	TRBV6-6	TRBJ1-1	CASSPLGLRTEAFF
few	TRBV2	TRBJ1-2	CASSEQGALTDGYTF
NA	TRBV6-5	TRBJ2-1	CASSRPGSYNEQFF
NA	TRBV25-1	TRBJ1-4	CASSERQEGEKLFF
NA	TRBV5-6	TRBJ2-3	CASSFERGGTDTQYF
NA	TRBV2	TRBJ1-2	CASSRAGGYTF
NA	TRBV18	TRBJ2-7	CASSPTSGGSSYEQYF
NA	TRBV11-2	TRBJ2-1	CASSLEEYRQFF
NA	TRBV19	TRBJ2-1	CASSMDRSNNEQFF
NA	TRBV2	TRBJ1-1	CASSEAPGGDTEAFF
NA	TRBV6-5	TRBJ2-7	CASSYRQGGYF
NA	TRBV2	TRBJ1-3	CASSQGLSGNTIYF
once	TRBV3-1/TRBV3-2	TRBJ2-2	CASSHRGHGSGGPYRTGELFF
NA	TRBV5-1	TRBJ2-1	CASSVSGTSSNEQFF
NA	TRBV6-5	TRBJ1-5	CASGQGNQPQHF
NA	TRBV6-2/TRBV6-3	TRBJ2-4	CASSARASKNIQYF
once	TRBV6-5	TRBJ2-7	CASSQGSSYEQYF
once	TRBV5-1	TRBJ2-1	CASSLEGGRYNEQFF
NA	TRBV12-3/TRBV12-4	TRBJ2-5	CASSPGLGETQYF
NA	TRBV3-1/TRBV3-2	TRBJ2-7	CASSQDGSGGAFSYEQYF
NA	TRBV28	TRBJ1-1	CASSPGTVNTEAFF
NA	TRBV2	TRBJ1-2	CASSDGTGVGYTF
NA	TRBV21-1	TRBJ1-6	CASSKESGQGHGDSPLHF